The 5 T cell receptor beta chains reported below all come from one sample, sequenced in a study of Graves' ophthalmopathy and Graves' hyperthyroidism (dated by TCRdb to 2016 to 2018). TCRdb names Illumina HiSeq 2000 as the instrument used. TCR beta CDR3 regions were amplified from RNA transcripts for repertoire sequencing. The first round was an RT-PCR using HTBI primers with the Qiagen OneStep RT-PCR kit, and this first round was followed by a second-round multiplex PCR, then size selection and purification. Through fastp at Q25 and MiXCR, TCRdb rebuilt clones from the public reads, retaining in-frame beta chains. Duplicate CDR3 protein sequences are folded into a single record with the most common DNA and genes. A total of about 590,000 distinct CDR3 sequences appear in this sample, about two fifths of them only once. The ten top clones hold approximately 4.1% of the sample. Sequenced sample: peripheral blood or thyroid tissue (not recorded which). The receptor set was obtained from an adult man with Graves' hyperthyroidism.

This chain uses TRBV12-3 or TRBV12-4 with TRBJ1-2, with a possible D match to TRBD1 (6 bases). Trimming shortened V by 6 bases and J by 5 bases, and 16 bases separated the two germline ends. CDR3 size: 14 residues. CDR3 in amino acids: CASSIHGGQYGYTF. DNA for the CDR3: TGTGCCAGCAGCATCCACGGGGGGCAATATGGCTACACCTTC.

V and J are TRBV10-3 and TRBJ1-2; D possibly corresponds to TRBD1 (5 bases). The end of the DNA is better explained by TRBJ2-4, so the J call may be wrong. The germline CDR1 and CDR2 sequences are ENHRY and SYGVKD. The CDR3 sequence is 11 residues long. CDR3 sequence reads: CATKQENIQYF. For the CDR3, the DNA is TGTGCCACCAAACAGGAGAACATTCAGTACTTC.

This clonotype has at least ten counts. The chain joins TRBV7-6 to TRBJ2-5, with unresolved D. Germline V gives CDR1 SGHVS, CDR2 FNYEAQ. V lost 7 bases, J lost 5 bases, and 11 bases lay in between. This CDR3 has 12 residues. CDR3 region: CASKTDRETQYF. In nucleotides, the CDR3 is TGTGCCAGCAAGACGGACCGGGAGACCCAGTACTTC.

A remark on this clonotype: This clone may be a read error of a much larger clone one base away. The chain is built from TRBV7-9 and TRBJ1-1; D unclear. Per the germline V gene, CDR1 is SEHNR and CDR2 is FQNEAQ (reference sequence). The CDR3 has 11 amino acids. The V end lost 4 bases, the J end lost 7 bases, and 7 bases lay between the germline ends. The CDR3, as DNA: TGTGCCAGCAGCTGGGAGCTTGAAGCTTTCTTT. Amino acid sequence: CASSWELEAFF.

This clonotype showed up many times. The chain has TRBV7-9 and TRBJ2-7, with TRBD2 matching 8 bases. V lost 5 bases, J lost 2 bases, and 5 bases stayed unmatched. Germline CDR1 is SEHNR and CDR2 is FQNEAQ (reference sequence). The CDR3 is made up of 14 amino acids. CDR3 protein: CASSPLAGAYEQYF. CDR3 nucleotides: TGTGCCAGCAGCCCCCTAGCGGGTGCCTACGAGCAGTACTTC.